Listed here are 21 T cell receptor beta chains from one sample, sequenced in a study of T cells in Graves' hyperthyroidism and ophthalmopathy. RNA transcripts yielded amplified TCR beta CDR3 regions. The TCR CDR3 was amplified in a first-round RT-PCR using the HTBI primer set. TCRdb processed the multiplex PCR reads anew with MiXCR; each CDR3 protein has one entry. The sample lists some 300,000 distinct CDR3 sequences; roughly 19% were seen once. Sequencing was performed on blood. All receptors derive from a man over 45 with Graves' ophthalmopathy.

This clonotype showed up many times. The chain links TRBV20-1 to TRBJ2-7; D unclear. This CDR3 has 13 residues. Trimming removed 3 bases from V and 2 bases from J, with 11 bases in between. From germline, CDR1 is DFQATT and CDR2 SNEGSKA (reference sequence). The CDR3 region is CSASVGAAYEQYF. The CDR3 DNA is TGCAGTGCTAGTGTTGGCGCGGCCTACGAGCAGTACTTC.

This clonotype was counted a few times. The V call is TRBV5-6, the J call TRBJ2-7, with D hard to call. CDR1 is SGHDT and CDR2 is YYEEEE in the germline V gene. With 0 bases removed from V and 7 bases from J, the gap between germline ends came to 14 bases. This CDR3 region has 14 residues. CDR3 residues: CASSLGPLRREQYF. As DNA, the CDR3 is TGTGCCAGCAGCTTGGGGCCCCTACGAAGGGAGCAGTACTTC.

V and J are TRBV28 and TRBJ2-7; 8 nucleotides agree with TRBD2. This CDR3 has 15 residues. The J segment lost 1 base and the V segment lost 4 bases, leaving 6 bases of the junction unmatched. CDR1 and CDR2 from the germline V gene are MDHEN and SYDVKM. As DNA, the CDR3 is TGTGCCAGCAGTTCCCCGGGGGGGGTTTCCTACGAGCAGTACTTC. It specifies CASSSPGGVSYEQYF.

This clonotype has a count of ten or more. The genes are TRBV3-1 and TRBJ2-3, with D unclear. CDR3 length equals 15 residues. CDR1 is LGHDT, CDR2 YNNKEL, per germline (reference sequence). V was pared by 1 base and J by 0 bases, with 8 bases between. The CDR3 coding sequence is TGTGCCAGCAGCCAAGCCTCAACTAGCACAGATACGCAGTATTTT. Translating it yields CASSQASTSTDTQYF.

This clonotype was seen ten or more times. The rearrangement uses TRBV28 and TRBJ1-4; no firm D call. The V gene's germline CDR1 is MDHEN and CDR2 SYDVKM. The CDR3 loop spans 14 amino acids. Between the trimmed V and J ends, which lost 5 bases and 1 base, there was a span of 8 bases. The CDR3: CASSLGLTNEKLFF. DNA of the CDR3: TGTGCCAGCAGTCTCGGATTAACTAATGAAAAACTGTTTTTT.

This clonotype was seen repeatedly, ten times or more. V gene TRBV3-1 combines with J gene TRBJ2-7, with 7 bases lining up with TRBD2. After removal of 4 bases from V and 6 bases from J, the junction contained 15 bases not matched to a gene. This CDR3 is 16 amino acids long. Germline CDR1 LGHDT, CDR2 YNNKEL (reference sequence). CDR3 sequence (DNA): TGTGCCAGCAGCCCGGCGGGAGCTGGTGTGGGCGGCGAGCAGTACTTC. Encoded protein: CASSPAGAGVGGEQYF.

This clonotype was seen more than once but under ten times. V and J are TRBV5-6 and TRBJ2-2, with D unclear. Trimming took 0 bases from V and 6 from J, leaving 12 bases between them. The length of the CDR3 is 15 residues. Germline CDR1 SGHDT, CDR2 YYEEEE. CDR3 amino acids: CASSLVILGPGELFF. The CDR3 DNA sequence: TGTGCCAGCAGCTTGGTAATCCTCGGTCCCGGGGAGCTGTTTTTT.

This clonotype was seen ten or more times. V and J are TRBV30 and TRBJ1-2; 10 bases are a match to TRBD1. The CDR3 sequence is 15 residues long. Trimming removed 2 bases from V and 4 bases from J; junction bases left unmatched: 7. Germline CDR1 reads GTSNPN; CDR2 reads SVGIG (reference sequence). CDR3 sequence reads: CAWSIHRDRGYGYTF. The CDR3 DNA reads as TGTGCCTGGAGTATACACCGGGACAGGGGCTATGGCTACACCTTC.

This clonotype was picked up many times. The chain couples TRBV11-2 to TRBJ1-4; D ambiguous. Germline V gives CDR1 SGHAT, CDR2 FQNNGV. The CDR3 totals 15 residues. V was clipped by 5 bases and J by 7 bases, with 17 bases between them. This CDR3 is CASSAQSSLGEKLFF. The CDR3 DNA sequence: TGTGCCAGCAGCGCGCAGAGCTCTTTAGGTGAAAAACTGTTTTTT.

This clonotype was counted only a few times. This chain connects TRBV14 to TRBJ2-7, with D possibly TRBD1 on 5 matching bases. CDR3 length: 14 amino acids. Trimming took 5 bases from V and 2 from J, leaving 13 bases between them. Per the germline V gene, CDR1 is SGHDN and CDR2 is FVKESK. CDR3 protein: CASSNRSPPYEQYF. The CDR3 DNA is TGTGCCAGCAGCAACAGGTCACCGCCCTACGAGCAGTACTTC.

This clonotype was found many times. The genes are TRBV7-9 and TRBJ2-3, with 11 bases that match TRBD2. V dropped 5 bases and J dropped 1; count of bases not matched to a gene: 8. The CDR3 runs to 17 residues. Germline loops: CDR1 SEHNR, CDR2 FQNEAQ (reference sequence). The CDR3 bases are TGTGCCAGCAGCCTCGGGACTAGCGGATGGGGCACAGATACGCAGTATTTT. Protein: CASSLGTSGWGTDTQYF.

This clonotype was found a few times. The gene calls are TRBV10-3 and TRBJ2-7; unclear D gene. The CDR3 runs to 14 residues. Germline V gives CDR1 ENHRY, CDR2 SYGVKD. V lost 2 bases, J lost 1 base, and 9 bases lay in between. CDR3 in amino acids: CAISEEVGSYEQYF. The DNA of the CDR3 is TGTGCCATCAGTGAGGAGGTCGGGTCCTACGAGCAGTACTTC.

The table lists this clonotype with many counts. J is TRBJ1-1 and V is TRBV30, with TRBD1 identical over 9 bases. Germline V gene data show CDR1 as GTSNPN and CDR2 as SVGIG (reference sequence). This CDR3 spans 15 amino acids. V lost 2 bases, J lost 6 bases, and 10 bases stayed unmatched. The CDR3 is CAWSRGTGKLSEAFF. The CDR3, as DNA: TGTGCCTGGAGTAGGGGGACAGGGAAATTGTCTGAAGCTTTCTTT.

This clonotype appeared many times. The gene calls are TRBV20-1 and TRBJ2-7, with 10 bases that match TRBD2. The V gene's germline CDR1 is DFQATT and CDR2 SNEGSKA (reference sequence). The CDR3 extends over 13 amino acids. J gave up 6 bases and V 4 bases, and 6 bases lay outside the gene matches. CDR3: CSAKLAGATEQYF. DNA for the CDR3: TGCAGTGCTAAGCTAGCGGGAGCCACCGAGCAGTACTTC.

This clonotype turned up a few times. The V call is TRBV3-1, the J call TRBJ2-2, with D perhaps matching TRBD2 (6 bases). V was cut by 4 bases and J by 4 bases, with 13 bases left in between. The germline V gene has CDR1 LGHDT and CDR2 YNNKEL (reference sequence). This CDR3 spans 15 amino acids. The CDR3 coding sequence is TGTGCCAGCAGCCGAGGGAGGCGGGGCACCGGGGAGCTGTTTTTT. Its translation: CASSRGRRGTGELFF.

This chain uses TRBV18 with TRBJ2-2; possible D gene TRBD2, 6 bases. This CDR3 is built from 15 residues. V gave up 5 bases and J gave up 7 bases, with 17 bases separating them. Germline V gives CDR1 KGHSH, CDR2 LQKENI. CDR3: CASSATHSGVGELFF. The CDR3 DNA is TGTGCCAGCTCAGCAACCCATTCGGGGGTCGGGGAGCTGTTTTTT.

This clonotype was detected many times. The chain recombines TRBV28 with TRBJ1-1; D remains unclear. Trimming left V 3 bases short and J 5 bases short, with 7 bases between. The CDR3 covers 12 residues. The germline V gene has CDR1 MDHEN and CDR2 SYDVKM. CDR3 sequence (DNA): TGTGCCAGCAGTTTTTCTCAGACTGAAGCTTTCTTT. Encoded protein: CASSFSQTEAFF.

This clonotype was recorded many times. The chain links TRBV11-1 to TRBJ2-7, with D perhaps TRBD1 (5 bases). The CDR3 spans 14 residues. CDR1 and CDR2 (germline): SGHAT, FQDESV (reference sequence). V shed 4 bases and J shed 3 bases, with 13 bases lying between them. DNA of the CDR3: TGTGCCAGCAGCTCCTCGACAGACCGCTACGAGCAGTACTTC. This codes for CASSSSTDRYEQYF.

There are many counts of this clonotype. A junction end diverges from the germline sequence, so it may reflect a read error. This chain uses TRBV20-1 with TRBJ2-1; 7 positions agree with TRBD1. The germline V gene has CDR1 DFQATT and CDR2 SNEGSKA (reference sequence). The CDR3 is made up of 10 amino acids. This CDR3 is CSAGWDSGIF. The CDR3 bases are TGCAGTGCTGGATGGGACAGTGGAATCTTC.

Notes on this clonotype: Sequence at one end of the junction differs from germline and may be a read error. DNA for the CDR3: TGTGCCAGCACCTTAGGAGATTCACCCCTCCACTTT. Amino acids: CASTLGDSPLHF. This rearrangement joins TRBV7-9 to TRBJ1-6, with D hard to call. The CDR3 totals 12 residues. Germline V gene data show CDR1 as SEHNR and CDR2 as FQNEAQ (reference sequence).

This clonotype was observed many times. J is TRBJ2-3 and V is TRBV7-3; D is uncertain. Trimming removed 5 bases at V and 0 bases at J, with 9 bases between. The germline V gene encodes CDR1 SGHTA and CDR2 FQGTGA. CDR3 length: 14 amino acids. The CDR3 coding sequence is TGTGCCAGCAGCCCCCCCGGAAGCACAGATACGCAGTATTTT. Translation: CASSPPGSTDTQYF.